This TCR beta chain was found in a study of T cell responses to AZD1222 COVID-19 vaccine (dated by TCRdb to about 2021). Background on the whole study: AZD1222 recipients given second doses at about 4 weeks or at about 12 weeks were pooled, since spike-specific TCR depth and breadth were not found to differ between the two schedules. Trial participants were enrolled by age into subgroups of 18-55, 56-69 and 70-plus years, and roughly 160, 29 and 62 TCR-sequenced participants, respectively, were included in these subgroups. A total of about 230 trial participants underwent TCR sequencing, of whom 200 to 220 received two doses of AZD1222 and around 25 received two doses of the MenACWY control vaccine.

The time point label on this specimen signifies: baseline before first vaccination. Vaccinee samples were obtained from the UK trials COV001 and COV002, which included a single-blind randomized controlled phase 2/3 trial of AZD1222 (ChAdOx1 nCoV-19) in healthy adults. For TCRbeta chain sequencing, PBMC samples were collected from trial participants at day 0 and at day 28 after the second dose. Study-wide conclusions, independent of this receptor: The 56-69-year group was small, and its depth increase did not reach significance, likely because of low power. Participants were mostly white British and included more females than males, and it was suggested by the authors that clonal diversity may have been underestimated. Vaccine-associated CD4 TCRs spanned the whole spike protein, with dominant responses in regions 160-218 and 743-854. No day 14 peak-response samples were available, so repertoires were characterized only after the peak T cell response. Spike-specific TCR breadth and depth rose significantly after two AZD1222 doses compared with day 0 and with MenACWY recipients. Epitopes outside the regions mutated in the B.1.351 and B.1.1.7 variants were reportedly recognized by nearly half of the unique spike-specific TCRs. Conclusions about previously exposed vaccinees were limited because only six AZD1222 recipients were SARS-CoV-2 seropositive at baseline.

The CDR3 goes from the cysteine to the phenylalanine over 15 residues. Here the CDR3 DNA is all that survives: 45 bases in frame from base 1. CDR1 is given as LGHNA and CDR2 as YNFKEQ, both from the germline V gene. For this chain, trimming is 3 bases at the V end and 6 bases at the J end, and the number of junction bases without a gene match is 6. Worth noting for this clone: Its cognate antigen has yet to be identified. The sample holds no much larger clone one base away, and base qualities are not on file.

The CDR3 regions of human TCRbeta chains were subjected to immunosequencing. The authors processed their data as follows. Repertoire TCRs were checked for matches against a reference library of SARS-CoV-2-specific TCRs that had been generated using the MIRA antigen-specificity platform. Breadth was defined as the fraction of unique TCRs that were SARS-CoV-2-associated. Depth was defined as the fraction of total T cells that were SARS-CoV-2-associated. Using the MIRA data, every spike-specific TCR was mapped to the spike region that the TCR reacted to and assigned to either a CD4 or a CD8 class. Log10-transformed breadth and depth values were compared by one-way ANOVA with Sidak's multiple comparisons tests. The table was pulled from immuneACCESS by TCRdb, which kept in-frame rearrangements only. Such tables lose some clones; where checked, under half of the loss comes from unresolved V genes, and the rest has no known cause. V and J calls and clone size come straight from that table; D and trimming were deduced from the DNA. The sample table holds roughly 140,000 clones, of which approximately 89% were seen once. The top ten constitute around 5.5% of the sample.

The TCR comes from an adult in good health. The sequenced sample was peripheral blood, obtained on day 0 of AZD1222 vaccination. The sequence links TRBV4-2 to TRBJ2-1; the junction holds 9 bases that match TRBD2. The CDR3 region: CASSQLAGTLNEQFF. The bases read TGTGCCAGCAGCCAGCTAGCGGGGACCCTCAATGAGCAGTTCTTC.